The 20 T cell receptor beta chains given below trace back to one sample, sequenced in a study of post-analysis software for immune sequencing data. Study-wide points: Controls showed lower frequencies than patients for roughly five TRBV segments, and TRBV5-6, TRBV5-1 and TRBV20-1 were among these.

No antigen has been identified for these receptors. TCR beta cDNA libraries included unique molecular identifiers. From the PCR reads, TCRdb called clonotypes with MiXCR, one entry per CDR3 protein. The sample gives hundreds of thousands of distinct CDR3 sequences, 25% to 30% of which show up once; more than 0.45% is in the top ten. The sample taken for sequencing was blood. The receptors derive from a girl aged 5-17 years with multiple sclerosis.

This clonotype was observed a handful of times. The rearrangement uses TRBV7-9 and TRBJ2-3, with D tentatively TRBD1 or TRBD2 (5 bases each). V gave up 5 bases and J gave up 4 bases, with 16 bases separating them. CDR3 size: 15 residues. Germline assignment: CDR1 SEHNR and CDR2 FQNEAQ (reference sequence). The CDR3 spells CASSRGEWIPDTQYF. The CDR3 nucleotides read TGTGCCAGCAGCCGAGGGGAGTGGATCCCAGATACGCAGTATTTT.

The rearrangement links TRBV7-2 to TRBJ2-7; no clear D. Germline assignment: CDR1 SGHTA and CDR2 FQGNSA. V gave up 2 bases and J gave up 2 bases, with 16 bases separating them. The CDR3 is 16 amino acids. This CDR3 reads CASSLSSHILTYEQYF. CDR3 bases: TGTGCCAGCAGCTTAAGCAGTCACATTCTTACCTACGAGCAGTACTTC.

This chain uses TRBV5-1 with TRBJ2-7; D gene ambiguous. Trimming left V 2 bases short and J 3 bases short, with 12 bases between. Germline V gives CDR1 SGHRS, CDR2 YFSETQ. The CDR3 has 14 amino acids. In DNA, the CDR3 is TGCGCCAGCAGCTTCGAGTGGTCCAGCTACGAGCAGTACTTC. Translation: CASSFEWSSYEQYF.

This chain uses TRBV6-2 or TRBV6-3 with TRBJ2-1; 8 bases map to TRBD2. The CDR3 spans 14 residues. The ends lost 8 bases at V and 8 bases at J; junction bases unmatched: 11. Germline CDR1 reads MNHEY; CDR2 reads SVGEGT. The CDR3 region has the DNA TGTGCCAGCCAACCGAGCGGGAGACACCATGAGCAGTTCTTC. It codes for CASQPSGRHHEQFF.

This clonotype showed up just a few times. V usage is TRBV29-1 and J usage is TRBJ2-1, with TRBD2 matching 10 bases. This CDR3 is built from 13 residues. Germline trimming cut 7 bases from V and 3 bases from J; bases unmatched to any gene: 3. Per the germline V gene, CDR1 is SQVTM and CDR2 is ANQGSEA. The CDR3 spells CSAGTSDYNEQFF. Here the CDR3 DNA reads TGCAGCGCCGGGACTAGCGACTACAATGAGCAGTTCTTC.

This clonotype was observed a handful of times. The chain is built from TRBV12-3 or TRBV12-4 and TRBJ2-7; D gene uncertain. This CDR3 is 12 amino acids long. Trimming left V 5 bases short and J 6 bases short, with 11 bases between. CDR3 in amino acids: CASSPGGPEQYF. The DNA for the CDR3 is TGTGCCAGCAGTCCCGGTGGGCCCGAGCAGTACTTC.

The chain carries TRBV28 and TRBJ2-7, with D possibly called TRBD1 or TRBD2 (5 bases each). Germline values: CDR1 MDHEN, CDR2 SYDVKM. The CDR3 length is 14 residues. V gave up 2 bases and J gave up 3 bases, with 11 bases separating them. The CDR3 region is CASSLQGRFYEQYF. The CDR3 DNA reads TGTGCCAGCAGTTTACAGGGACGGTTCTACGAGCAGTACTTC.

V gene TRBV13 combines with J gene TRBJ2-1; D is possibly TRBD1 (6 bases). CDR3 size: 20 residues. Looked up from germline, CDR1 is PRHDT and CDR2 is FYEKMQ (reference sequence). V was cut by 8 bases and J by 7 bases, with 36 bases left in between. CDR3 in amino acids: CASRSPPNDRGQGRGNEQFF. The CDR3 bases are TGTGCCAGCCGATCCCCCCCAAACGATAGAGGGCAGGGGCGAGGGAATGAGCAGTTCTTC.

CDR3 bases: TGTGCCAGCAGTCCCCAACAGACAGGGCAAGAGACCCAGTACTTC. The encoded protein is CASSPQQTGQETQYF. The chain combines TRBV27 with TRBJ2-5; 7 bases fit TRBD1. The ends lost 5 bases at V and 2 bases at J; junction bases unmatched: 8. Germline V gene data show CDR1 as MNHEY and CDR2 as SMNVEV (reference sequence). CDR3 length equals 15 residues.

The CDR3 here is CASSYSTARNTQYF. The CDR3 DNA follows: TGTGCCAGCAGTTACTCGACGGCGCGAAATACGCAGTATTTT. The rearrangement links TRBV6-6 to TRBJ2-3; D is unclear. Trimming took 0 bases from V and 7 from J, leaving 11 bases between them. This CDR3 contains 14 residues. Looked up from germline, CDR1 is MNHNY and CDR2 is SVGAGI (reference sequence).

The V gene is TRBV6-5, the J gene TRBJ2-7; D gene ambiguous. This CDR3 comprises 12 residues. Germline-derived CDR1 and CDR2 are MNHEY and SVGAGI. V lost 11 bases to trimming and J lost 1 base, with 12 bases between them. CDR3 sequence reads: CASRAGSYEQYF. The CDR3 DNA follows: TGTGCCTCACGGGCAGGTTCCTACGAGCAGTACTTC.

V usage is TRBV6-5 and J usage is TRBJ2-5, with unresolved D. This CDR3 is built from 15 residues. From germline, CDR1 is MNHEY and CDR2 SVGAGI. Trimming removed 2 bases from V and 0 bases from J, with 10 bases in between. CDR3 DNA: TGTGCCAGCAGTTACGGGGTCTCGTACCAAGAGACCCAGTACTTC. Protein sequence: CASSYGVSYQETQYF.

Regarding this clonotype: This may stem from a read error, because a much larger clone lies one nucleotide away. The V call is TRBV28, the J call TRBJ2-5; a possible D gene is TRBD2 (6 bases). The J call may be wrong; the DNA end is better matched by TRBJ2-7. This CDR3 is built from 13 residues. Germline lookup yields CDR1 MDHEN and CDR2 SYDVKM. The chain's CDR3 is CASSPMAGNEQYF. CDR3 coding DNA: TGTGCCAGCAGTCCCATGGCGGGAAACGAGCAGTACTTC.

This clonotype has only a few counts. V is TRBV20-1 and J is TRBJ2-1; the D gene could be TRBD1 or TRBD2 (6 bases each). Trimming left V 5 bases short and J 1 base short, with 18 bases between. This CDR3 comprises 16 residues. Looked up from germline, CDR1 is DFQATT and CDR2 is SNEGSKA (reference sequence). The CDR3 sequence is CSARLFRGLSYNEQFF. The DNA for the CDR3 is TGCAGTGCTCGCCTCTTTCGGGGGCTGTCCTACAATGAGCAGTTCTTC.

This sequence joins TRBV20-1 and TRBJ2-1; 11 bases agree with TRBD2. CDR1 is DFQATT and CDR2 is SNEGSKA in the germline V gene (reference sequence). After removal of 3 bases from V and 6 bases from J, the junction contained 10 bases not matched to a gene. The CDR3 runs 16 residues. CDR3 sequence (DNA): TGCAGTGCTAGCCGCCTACTAGCGGGAGAAATCAATGAGCAGTTCTTC. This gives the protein CSASRLLAGEINEQFF.

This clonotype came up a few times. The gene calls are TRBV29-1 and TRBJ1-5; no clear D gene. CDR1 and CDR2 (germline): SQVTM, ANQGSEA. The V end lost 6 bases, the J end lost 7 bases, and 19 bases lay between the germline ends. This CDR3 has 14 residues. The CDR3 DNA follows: TGCAGCGTACCGGGTCGAATACCGGGACAGCCCCAGCATTTT. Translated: CSVPGRIPGQPQHF.

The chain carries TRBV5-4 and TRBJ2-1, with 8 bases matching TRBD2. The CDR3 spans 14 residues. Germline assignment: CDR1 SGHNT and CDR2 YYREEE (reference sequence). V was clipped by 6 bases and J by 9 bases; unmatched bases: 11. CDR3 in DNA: TGTGCCAGCATCCGGGGGGGGCCCCTGGGTGAGCAGTTCTTC. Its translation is CASIRGGPLGEQFF.

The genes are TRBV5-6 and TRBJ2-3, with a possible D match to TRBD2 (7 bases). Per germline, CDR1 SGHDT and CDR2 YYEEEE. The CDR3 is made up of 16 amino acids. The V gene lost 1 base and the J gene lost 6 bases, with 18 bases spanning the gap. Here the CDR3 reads CASSLLGRGAGDTQYF. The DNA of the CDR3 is TGTGCCAGCAGCTTGTTGGGCCGGGGGGCGGGCGATACGCAGTATTTT.

The CDR3 bases are TGTGCCAGCAGCTTAGATGGTGGACAGTTCTTC. Translation gives CASSLDGGQFF. J is TRBJ2-1 and V is TRBV11-2; D gene unclear. The V and J ends lost 0 bases and 13 bases respectively, with 7 bases between them. Germline CDR1 SGHAT, CDR2 FQNNGV. The length of the CDR3 is 11 residues. Supplemented by reference TRBV11-2 and TRBJ2-1, the full variable domain reads EAGVAQSPRYKIIEKRQSVAFWCNPISGHATLYWYQQILGQGPKLLIQFQNNGVVDDSQLPKDRFSAERLKGVDSTLKIQPAKLEDSAVYLCASSLDGGQFFGPGTRLTVL.

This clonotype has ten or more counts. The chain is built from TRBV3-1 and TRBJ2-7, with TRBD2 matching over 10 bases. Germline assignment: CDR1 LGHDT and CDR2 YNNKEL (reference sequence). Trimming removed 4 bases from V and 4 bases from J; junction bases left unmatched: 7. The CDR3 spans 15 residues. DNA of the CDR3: TGTGCCAGCAGCCCGCTAGCGGGAGTTCGTTACGAGCAGTACTTC. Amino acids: CASSPLAGVRYEQYF.